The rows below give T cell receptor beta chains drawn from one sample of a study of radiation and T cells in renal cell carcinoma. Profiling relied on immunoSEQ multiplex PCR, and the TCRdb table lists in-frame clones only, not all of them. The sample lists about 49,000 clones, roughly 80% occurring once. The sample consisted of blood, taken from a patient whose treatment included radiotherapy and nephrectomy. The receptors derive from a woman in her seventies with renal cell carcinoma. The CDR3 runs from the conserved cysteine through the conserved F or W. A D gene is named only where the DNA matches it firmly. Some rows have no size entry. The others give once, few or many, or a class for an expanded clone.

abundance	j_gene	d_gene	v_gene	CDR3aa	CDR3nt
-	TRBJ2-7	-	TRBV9	CASSSFESSYEQYF	TGTGCCAGCAGCAGCTTCGAGAGCTCTTACGAGCAGTACTTC
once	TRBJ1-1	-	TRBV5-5	CASSTGQMNTEAFF	TGTGCCAGCAGCACTGGACAGATGAACACTGAAGCTTTCTTT
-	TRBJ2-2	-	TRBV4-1	CASSRLSRVTGELFF	TGCGCCAGCAGCCGCTTGTCTAGGGTCACCGGGGAGCTGTTTTTT
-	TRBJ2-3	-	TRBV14	CASSQYGNLPQGGTQYF	TGTGCCAGCAGCCAGTACGGGAACCTACCCCAAGGGGGTACGCAGTATTTT
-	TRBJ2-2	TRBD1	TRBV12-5	CASGLTTGGHTGELFF	TGTGCTAGTGGTTTGACTACAGGGGGCCACACCGGGGAGCTGTTTTTT
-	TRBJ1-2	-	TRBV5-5	CASRQDSFLGYTF	TGTGCCAGCAGACAGGACAGTTTTCTTGGCTACACCTTC
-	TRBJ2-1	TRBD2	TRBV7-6	CASSRSSGTYNEQFF	TGTGCCAGCAGCCGAAGTAGCGGGACCTACAATGAGCAGTTCTTC
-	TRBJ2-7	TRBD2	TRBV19	CASSTSGYEQYF	TGTGCCAGTAGCACTAGCGGGTACGAGCAGTACTTC
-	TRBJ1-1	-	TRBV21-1	CASSISPLRTEAFF	TGTGCCAGCAGCATTAGCCCGTTGAGGACTGAAGCTTTCTTT
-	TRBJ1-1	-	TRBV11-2	CASSLEENTEAFF	TGTGCCAGCAGCTTAGAGGAGAACACTGAAGCTTTCTTT
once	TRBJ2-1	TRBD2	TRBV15	CATSREPAGGFYNEQFF	TGTGCCACCAGCAGAGAACCAGCGGGGGGGTTCTACAATGAGCAGTTCTTC
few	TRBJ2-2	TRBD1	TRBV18	CASSPSTGEAGELFF	TGTGCCAGCTCACCGTCGACAGGGGAGGCCGGGGAGCTGTTTTTT
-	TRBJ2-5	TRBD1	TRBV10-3	CATTDRLETQYF	TGTGCCACCACGGACAGGTTGGAGACCCAGTACTTC
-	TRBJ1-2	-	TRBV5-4	CASNRQGIPYGYTF	TGTGCCAGCAACCGGCAGGGGATACCCTATGGCTACACCTTC
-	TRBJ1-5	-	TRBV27	CASAPWDNQPQHF	TGTGCCAGCGCCCCGTGGGACAATCAGCCCCAGCATTTT
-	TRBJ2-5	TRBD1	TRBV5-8	CASSSIGTGGAEETQYF	TGTGCCAGCAGCTCGATCGGGACAGGGGGCGCGGAGGAGACCCAGTACTTC
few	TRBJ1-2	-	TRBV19	CASSIAITQQGAGYTF	TGTGCCAGTAGTATAGCAATTACCCAACAGGGCGCTGGCTACACCTTC
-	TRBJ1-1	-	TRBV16	CASSQSNANTEAFF	TGTGCCAGCAGCCAATCGAACGCGAACACTGAAGCTTTCTTT
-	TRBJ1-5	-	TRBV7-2	CASSLAGNNGEQHF	TGTGCCAGCAGTTTAGCGGGGAATAATGGGGAACAGCATTTT
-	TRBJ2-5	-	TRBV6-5	CASSYVTGETQYF	TGTGCCAGCAGTTACGTGACGGGAGAGACCCAGTACTTC